This T cell receptor beta chain was sequenced for a study of T cells in Graves' hyperthyroidism and ophthalmopathy. Study conclusions and caveats: Ophthalmopathy was told apart from stable hyperthyroidism by a 13 V-J model.

This CDR3 has 16 amino acids. Germline CDR1 is LNHDA and CDR2 is SQIVND (reference sequence). V was clipped by 5 bases and J by 4 bases, with 15 bases between them. Those patients with uncontrolled infection, other autoimmune disease, pregnancy or lactation were excluded. Source material for PBMCs was 10 ml fresh peripheral blood. Worth noting for this clonotype: Its antigen is unknown.

Regions amplified from RNA transcripts were the TCR beta CDR3 regions. With the HTBI primer set, the TCR CDR3 went through a first round of RT-PCR. A single record per CDR3 protein comes from TCRdb applying MiXCR to the multiplex PCR reads. The table has some 650,000 distinct CDR3 sequences, about a sixth seen once; the top ten hold roughly 3%. The clonotype originates from a woman in her thirties or forties with Graves' ophthalmopathy. Sequencing was performed on blood. The chain uses TRBV19 and TRBJ2-6; D is possibly TRBD1 (7 bases). CDR3: CASSAGQLPGANVLTF. The CDR3 DNA reads TGTGCCAGTAGTGCGGGACAGCTTCCCGGGGCCAACGTCCTGACTTTC.